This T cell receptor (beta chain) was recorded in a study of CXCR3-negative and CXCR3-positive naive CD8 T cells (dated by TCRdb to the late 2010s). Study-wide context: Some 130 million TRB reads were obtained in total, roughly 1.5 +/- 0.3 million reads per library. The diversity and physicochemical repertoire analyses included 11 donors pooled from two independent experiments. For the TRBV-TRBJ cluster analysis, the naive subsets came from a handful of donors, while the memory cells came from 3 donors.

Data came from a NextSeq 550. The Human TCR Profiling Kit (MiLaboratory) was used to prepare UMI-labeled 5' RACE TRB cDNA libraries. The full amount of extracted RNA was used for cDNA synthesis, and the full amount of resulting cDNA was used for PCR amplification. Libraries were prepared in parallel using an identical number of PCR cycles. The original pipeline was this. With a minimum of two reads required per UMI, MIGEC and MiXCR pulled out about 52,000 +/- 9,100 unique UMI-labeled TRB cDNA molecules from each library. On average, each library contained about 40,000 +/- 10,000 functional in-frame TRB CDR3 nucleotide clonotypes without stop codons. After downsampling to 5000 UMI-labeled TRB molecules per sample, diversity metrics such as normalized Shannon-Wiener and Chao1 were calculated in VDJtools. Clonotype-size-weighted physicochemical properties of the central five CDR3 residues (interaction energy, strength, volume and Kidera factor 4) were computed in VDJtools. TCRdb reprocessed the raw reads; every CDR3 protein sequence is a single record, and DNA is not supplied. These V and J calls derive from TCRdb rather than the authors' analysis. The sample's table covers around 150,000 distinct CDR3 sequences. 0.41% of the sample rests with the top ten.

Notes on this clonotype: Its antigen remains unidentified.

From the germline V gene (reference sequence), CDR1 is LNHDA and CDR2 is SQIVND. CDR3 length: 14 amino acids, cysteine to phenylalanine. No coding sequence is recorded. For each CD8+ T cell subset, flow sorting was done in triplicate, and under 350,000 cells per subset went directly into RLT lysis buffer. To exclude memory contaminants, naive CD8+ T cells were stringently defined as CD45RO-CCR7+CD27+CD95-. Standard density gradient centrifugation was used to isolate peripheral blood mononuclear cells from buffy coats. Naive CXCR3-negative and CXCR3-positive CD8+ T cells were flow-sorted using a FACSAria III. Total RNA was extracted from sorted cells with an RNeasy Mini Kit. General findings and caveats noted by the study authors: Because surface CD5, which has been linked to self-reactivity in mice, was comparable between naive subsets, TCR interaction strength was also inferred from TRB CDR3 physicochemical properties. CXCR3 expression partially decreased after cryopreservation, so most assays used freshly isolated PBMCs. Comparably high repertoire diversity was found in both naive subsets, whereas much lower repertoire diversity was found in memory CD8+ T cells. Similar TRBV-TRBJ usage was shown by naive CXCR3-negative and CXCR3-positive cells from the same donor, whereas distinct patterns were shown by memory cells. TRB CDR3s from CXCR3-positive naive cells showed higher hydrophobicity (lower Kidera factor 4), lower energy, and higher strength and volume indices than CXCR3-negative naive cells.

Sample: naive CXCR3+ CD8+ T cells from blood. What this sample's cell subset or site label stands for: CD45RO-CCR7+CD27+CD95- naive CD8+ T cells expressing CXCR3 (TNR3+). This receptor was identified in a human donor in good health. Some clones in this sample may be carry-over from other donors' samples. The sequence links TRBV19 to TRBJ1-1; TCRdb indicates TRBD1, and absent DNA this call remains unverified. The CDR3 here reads CASSIGQTVTEAFF. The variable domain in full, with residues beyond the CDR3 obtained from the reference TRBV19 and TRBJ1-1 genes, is DGGITQSPKYLFRKEGQNVTLSCEQNLNHDAMYWYRQDPGQGLRLIYYSQIVNDFQKGDIAEGYSVSREKKESFPLTVTSAQKNPTAFYLCASSIGQTVTEAFFGQGTRLTVV.